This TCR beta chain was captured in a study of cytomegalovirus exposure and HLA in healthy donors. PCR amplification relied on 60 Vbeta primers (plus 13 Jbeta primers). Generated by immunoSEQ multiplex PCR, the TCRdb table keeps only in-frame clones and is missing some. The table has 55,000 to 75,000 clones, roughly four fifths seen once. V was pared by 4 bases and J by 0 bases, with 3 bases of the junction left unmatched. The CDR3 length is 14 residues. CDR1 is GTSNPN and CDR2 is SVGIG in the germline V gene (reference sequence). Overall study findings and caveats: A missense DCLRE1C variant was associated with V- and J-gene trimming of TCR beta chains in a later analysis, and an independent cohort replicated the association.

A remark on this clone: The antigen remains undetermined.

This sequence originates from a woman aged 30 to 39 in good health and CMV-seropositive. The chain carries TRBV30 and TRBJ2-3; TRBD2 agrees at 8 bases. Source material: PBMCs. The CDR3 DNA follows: TGTGCCTGGATTAAGCGGGAGAGCACAGATACGCAGTATTTT. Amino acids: CAWIKRESTDTQYF.